This is a list of T cell receptor beta chains from one sample in a study of shared clonotypes between healthy human individuals. Here immunoSEQ multiplex PCR was the method, and the copy in TCRdb shows in-frame clones only, minus some. The sample includes approximately 620,000 clones, more than 95% of them seen just once. Source material: naive CD4+ T cells sorted from blood. The source is a woman in her 30s in good health. CDR3s include the opening cysteine and the closing phenylalanine or tryptophan. The D gene is left open where the match is weak. Rows give clone size only sometimes, using once, few, many, or a class for an expanded clone.

d_call	j_call	clone_size	v_call	cdr3_aa	cdr3_nt
TRBD2	TRBJ2-1	NA	TRBV6-6	CASTPGGGNEQFF	TGTGCCAGTACTCCCGGGGGAGGGAATGAGCAGTTCTTC
NA	TRBJ2-1	once	TRBV6-5	CASSYGSPKDSQFF	TGTGCCAGCAGTTACGGTTCTCCTAAGGATTCGCAGTTCTTC
NA	TRBJ2-5	NA	TRBV7-2	CASGQGGETQYF	TGTGCCAGCGGTCAGGGGGGAGAGACCCAGTACTTC
NA	TRBJ2-5	NA	TRBV5-1	CASSSGSEETQYF	TGCGCCAGCAGCTCGGGCAGTGAAGAGACCCAGTACTTC
NA	TRBJ1-4	NA	TRBV6-6	CASSSRPTNEKLFF	TGTGCCAGCAGTTCCCGACCAACTAATGAAAAACTGTTTTTT
NA	TRBJ2-7	NA	TRBV7-9	CASSWGNEQYF	TGTGCCAGCAGCTGGGGTAACGAGCAGTACTTC
TRBD1	TRBJ2-5	NA	TRBV5-1	CASSLLQGVLETQYF	TGCGCCAGCAGCTTGCTTCAGGGGGTTCTAGAGACCCAGTACTTC
TRBD2	TRBJ2-3	NA	TRBV7-6	CASTKSMAGGFGTQYF	TGTGCCAGCACCAAAAGCATGGCGGGAGGGTTTGGGACGCAGTATTTT
NA	TRBJ2-7	NA	TRBV4-1	CASSQDFAGNSYEQYF	TGCGCCAGCAGCCAAGATTTCGCTGGGAACTCCTACGAGCAGTACTTC
NA	TRBJ1-4	once	TRBV28	CASRGPGNEKLFF	TGTGCCAGCCGGGGGCCAGGAAATGAAAAACTGTTTTTT
TRBD2	TRBJ2-7	NA	TRBV5-4	CASSFGTSGSSEQYF	TGTGCCAGCAGCTTCGGGACTAGCGGGAGTTCCGAGCAGTACTTC
NA	TRBJ2-7	NA	TRBV5-4	CATSAGLNSYEQYF	TGTGCCACCTCAGCGGGTCTTAATTCCTACGAGCAGTACTTC
TRBD1	TRBJ1-4	NA	TRBV6-5	CASRPTGGNGKLFF	TGTGCCAGCAGACCGACAGGGGGTAACGGAAAACTGTTTTTT
NA	TRBJ2-1	NA	TRBV19	CASSHPGSGNNEQFF	TGTGCCAGTAGTCACCCCGGGAGCGGCAACAATGAGCAGTTCTTC
NA	TRBJ2-7	NA	TRBV30	CACGGHEQYF	TGTGCCTGCGGGGGCCACGAGCAGTACTTC
NA	TRBJ2-2	NA	TRBV2	CASSDGAGTGELFF	TGTGCCAGCAGTGACGGTGCGGGAACCGGGGAGCTGTTTTTT
NA	TRBJ1-2	NA	TRBV7-8	CASSLVGRSYGYTF	TGTGCCAGCAGCTTAGTTGGCAGGTCCTATGGCTACACCTTC
TRBD1	TRBJ1-2	NA	TRBV11-2	CASSLGPGQGGIGYTF	TGTGCCAGCAGCTTAGGACCGGGACAGGGAGGAATAGGCTACACCTTC
TRBD2	TRBJ2-1	NA	TRBV7-3	CASSLWAGGPDEQFF	TGTGCCAGCAGCTTATGGGCGGGAGGGCCGGATGAGCAGTTCTTC
NA	TRBJ1-1	NA	TRBV7-9	CASSRLIPGRRMNTEAFF	TGTGCCAGCAGCCGACTAATACCCGGGAGACGGATGAACACTGAAGCTTTCTTT
NA	TRBJ2-1	NA	TRBV2	CASIEFSGEQFF	TGTGCCAGCATTGAGTTTTCTGGTGAGCAGTTCTTC
NA	TRBJ1-4	NA	TRBV5-1	CASSLGVGDEKLFF	TGCGCCAGCAGCTTGGGGGTTGGGGATGAAAAACTGTTTTTT